Shown below are 32 T cell receptor beta chains from a single sample sequenced in a study of cytomegalovirus exposure and HLA in healthy donors. Amplification used 60 Vbeta primers and 13 Jbeta primers. Repertoires were generated with immunoSEQ multiplex PCR, while TCRdb's copy carries only in-frame clones and drops some. The sample comprises 120,000 or so clones, around 85% of which are singletons, and approximately 2% rests with the top ten. Specimen: PBMCs. The receptors were gathered from a man aged 40-50 years in good health and CMV-seronegative.

This clone turned up a few times. This chain connects TRBV2 to TRBJ1-1, with TRBD1 identical over 7 bases. This CDR3 spans 12 amino acids. CDR1 and CDR2 (germline): SNHLY, FYNNEI. With V trimmed by 4 bases and J by 7 bases, 3 bases remained unmatched. This CDR3 reads CASSGDSGEAFF. DNA for the CDR3: TGTGCCAGCAGTGGGGACAGCGGTGAAGCTTTCTTT.

This clone occurred a few times. The chain combines TRBV10-3 with TRBJ2-3, with 8 bases aligning to TRBD2. Germline CDR1 reads ENHRY; CDR2 reads SYGVKD. The CDR3 length is 16 residues. After removal of 7 bases from V and 5 bases from J, the junction contained 14 bases not matched to a gene. The CDR3 nucleotides are TGTGCCATCACCCGAGGGGACGGGGGGGCGTTAGATACGCAGTATTTT. It encodes CAITRGDGGALDTQYF.

The gene calls are TRBV25-1 and TRBJ1-1, with unresolved D. Trimming removed 3 bases at V and 11 bases at J, with 13 bases between. Germline CDR1 MGHDK, CDR2 SYGVNS. The CDR3 has 12 residues. CDR3 protein: CASSDSGHWAFF. The CDR3 DNA reads as TGTGCCAGCAGTGATAGCGGGCATTGGGCTTTCTTT.

The CDR3 here is CASSIGTGYDGYTF. The CDR3 bases are TGTGCCAGCAGCATAGGGACAGGGTACGATGGCTACACCTTC. The chain uses TRBV5-4 and TRBJ1-2; 9 bases map to TRBD1. The CDR3 consists of 14 residues. Germline V CDR1 and CDR2: SGHNT, YYREEE (reference sequence). Trimming took 4 bases from V and 6 from J; bases not matched to a gene: 7. Drawing the rest from reference TRBV5-4 and TRBJ1-2, the complete variable domain is ETGVTQSPTHLIKTRGQQVTLRCSSQSGHNTVSWYQQALGQGPQFIFQYYREEENGRGNFPPRFSGLQFPNYSSELNVNALELDDSALYLCASSIGTGYDGYTFGSGTRLTVV.

The V gene is TRBV6-5, the J gene TRBJ2-2, with D unclear. From germline, CDR1 is MNHEY and CDR2 SVGAGI. CDR3 length: 12 amino acids. V was shortened by 2 bases and J by 4 bases, with 2 bases between the two germline ends. In nucleotides, the CDR3 is TGTGCCAGCAGTTACCGCACCGGGGAGCTGTTTTTT. Amino acids: CASSYRTGELFF.

This chain uses TRBV4-2 with TRBJ1-1; 11 bases align to TRBD1. CDR3 length equals 14 residues. Germline V gene lookup returns CDR1 LGHNA and CDR2 YNFKEQ. The ends lost 2 bases at V and 6 bases at J; junction bases unmatched: 2. Here the CDR3 reads CASSQQDRGPEAFF. As DNA, the CDR3 is TGTGCCAGCAGCCAACAGGACAGGGGGCCTGAAGCTTTCTTT.

This clone turned up a few times. J is TRBJ1-4 and V is TRBV4-2; 9 bases align to TRBD1. Germline-derived CDR1 and CDR2 are LGHNA and YNFKEQ. The CDR3 consists of 16 residues. The trim removed 0 bases at V and 6 bases at J, leaving 5 bases unmatched. The CDR3 spells CASSQDRQGGDEKLFF. The DNA for the CDR3 is TGTGCCAGCAGCCAAGATCGACAGGGGGGAGATGAAAAACTGTTTTTT.

This chain connects TRBV27 to TRBJ2-7; 9 nucleotides line up with TRBD1. Germline V gene data show CDR1 as MNHEY and CDR2 as SMNVEV (reference sequence). The CDR3 sequence is 16 residues long. The junction had 7 bases not matched to a gene; V was cut back by 2 bases and J by 2 bases. CDR3: CASSLMGGTGTYEQYF. In DNA, the CDR3 is TGTGCCAGCAGTTTAATGGGGGGGACAGGGACCTACGAGCAGTACTTC.

The V call is TRBV10-3, the J call TRBJ1-4; perhaps TRBD1 as D (6 bases). Germline V gene lookup returns CDR1 ENHRY and CDR2 SYGVKD. Between the trimmed V and J ends, which lost 6 bases and 7 bases, there was a span of 15 bases. CDR3 size: 14 residues. The CDR3 coding sequence is TGTGCCATCAGCCCCGGGACAACGGGTGAAAAACTGTTTTTT. It yields the protein CAISPGTTGEKLFF.

The chain uses TRBV28 and TRBJ1-1; 10 bases match TRBD1. Germline V gene lookup returns CDR1 MDHEN and CDR2 SYDVKM. The CDR3 runs 16 residues. Trimming removed 6 bases from V and 4 bases from J; junction bases left unmatched: 11. In DNA, the CDR3 is TGTGCCAGCAGACTCATGACAGGGGGCGTGCTCACTGAAGCTTTCTTT. It yields the protein CASRLMTGGVLTEAFF.

The V call is TRBV30, the J call TRBJ2-7; D gene uncertain. Germline-derived CDR1 and CDR2 are GTSNPN and SVGIG (reference sequence). The ends were cut back, 1 base at V and 4 bases at J, with 11 bases in the middle. The CDR3 has 13 amino acids. The DNA of the CDR3 is TGTGCCTGGAGTGGGGCTGTAGTTTACGAGCAGTACTTC. Its protein is CAWSGAVVYEQYF.

The genes are TRBV27 and TRBJ1-4; 9 bases match TRBD1. In germline, CDR1 is MNHEY, CDR2 SMNVEV (reference sequence). The CDR3 consists of 14 residues. V lost 4 bases, J lost 7 bases, and 4 bases stayed unmatched. CDR3 sequence reads: CASSYRGLGEKLFF. The CDR3 DNA reads as TGTGCCAGCAGTTACAGGGGGCTCGGTGAAAAACTGTTTTTT.

This sequence joins TRBV2 and TRBJ1-1; no firm D call. Trimming cost V 7 bases and J 3 bases, with 12 bases left between them. CDR3 length: 13 residues. CDR1 and CDR2 (germline): SNHLY, FYNNEI. Written as DNA, the CDR3 is TGTGCCAGCATCCGGCAGAGGGACACTGAAGCTTTCTTT. The encoded protein is CASIRQRDTEAFF. Full variable domain (remainder filled in from reference TRBV2 and TRBJ1-1): EPEVTQTPSHQVTQMGQEVILRCVPISNHLYFYWYRQILGQKVEFLVSFYNNEISEKSEIFDDQFSVERPDGSNFTLKIRSTKLEDSAMYFCASIRQRDTEAFFGQGTRLTVV.

The chain couples TRBV27 to TRBJ1-4; tentative D call: TRBD1 (6 bases). The CDR3 is made up of 13 amino acids. The V and J ends lost 8 bases and 7 bases respectively, with 14 bases between them. Germline V gene sequence: CDR1 MNHEY, CDR2 SMNVEV (reference sequence). The CDR3 reads CASSTGLSEKLFF. The CDR3 DNA reads TGTGCCAGCTCTACAGGGTTGAGTGAAAAACTGTTTTTT.

Notes on this clone: This sample also contains other DNA sequences that code for the same CDR3. V usage is TRBV28 and J usage is TRBJ1-2; weak D call: TRBD1 (5 bases). Trimming cost V 2 bases and J 3 bases, with 7 bases left between them. The CDR3 sequence is 13 residues long. CDR1 MDHEN and CDR2 SYDVKM come from the germline V gene. DNA for the CDR3: TGTGCCAGCAGTTTAGTCAGGGACTATGGCTACACCTTC. This codes for CASSLVRDYGYTF.

This clone has only one observation. V usage is TRBV5-1 and J usage is TRBJ1-6; 9 nucleotides align to TRBD1. The junction had 7 bases not matched to a gene; V was cut back by 3 bases and J by 0 bases. Germline V CDR1 and CDR2: SGHRS, YFSETQ. The CDR3 totals 18 residues. CDR3 nucleotide sequence: TGCGCCAGCAGCTCTCAAGACAGGGGGAGCTCCTATAATTCACCCCTCCACTTT. Its protein is CASSSQDRGSSYNSPLHF.

The chain employs TRBV2 and TRBJ1-5; D is possibly TRBD1 (6 bases). The CDR3 totals 14 residues. Germline V gene data show CDR1 as SNHLY and CDR2 as FYNNEI. V was trimmed by 5 bases and J by 4 bases, leaving 12 bases between them. CDR3: CASSSSRGNQPQHF. CDR3 nucleotide sequence: TGTGCCAGCAGTTCATCAAGGGGGAATCAGCCCCAGCATTTT.

This sequence joins TRBV28 and TRBJ1-1, with 10 positions matching TRBD1. The ends lost 6 bases at V and 6 bases at J; junction bases unmatched: 16. Germline assignment: CDR1 MDHEN and CDR2 SYDVKM. This CDR3 comprises 17 residues. CDR3 region: CASSRLDWDRGLSEAFF. As DNA, the CDR3 is TGTGCCAGCAGCCGACTTGATTGGGACAGGGGTTTATCTGAAGCTTTCTTT.

The J gene is TRBJ1-1, the V gene TRBV9; no firm D call. The germline V gene has CDR1 SGDLS and CDR2 YYNGEE. There are 15 residues in the CDR3. V lost 0 bases and J lost 5, with 14 bases in between. As DNA, the CDR3 is TGTGCCAGCAGCGTAGCTGAGGCGGGGTGGACTGAAGCTTTCTTT. It specifies CASSVAEAGWTEAFF.

This chain joins TRBV5-1 and TRBJ1-6; 8 bases are a match to TRBD1. The length of the CDR3 is 14 residues. Germline CDR1 and CDR2: SGHRS and YFSETQ. V shed 5 bases and J 9 bases; nucleotides not matched to a gene: 7. CDR3 loop: CASSRGQETSPLHF. DNA for the CDR3: TGCGCCAGCAGTAGGGGACAGGAGACTTCACCCCTCCACTTT.

The chain is built from TRBV6-5 and TRBJ1-5; 10 bases map to TRBD1. This CDR3 region has 15 residues. V gave up 6 bases and J gave up 6 bases; unmatched junction bases: 8. Per germline, CDR1 MNHEY and CDR2 SVGAGI. The CDR3 loop is CASSPGQGNGQPQHF. The CDR3 coding sequence is TGTGCCAGCAGCCCGGGACAGGGGAACGGTCAGCCCCAGCATTTT.

J is TRBJ2-2 and V is TRBV5-4; D perhaps matches TRBD1 (6 bases). The germline V and J ends were trimmed by 2 bases and 1 base, with 9 bases remaining between them. The V gene's germline CDR1 is SGHNT and CDR2 YYREEE (reference sequence). This CDR3 has 15 amino acids. CDR3 loop: CASSLSGVNTGELFF. The DNA for the CDR3 is TGTGCCAGCAGCTTATCAGGGGTGAACACCGGGGAGCTGTTTTTT.

V usage is TRBV5-4 and J usage is TRBJ2-7, with no clear D. The V gene's germline CDR1 is SGHNT and CDR2 YYREEE (reference sequence). Trimming removed 4 bases at V and 1 base at J, with 9 bases between. The CDR3 extends over 13 amino acids. In nucleotides, the CDR3 is TGTGCCAGCAGCCCTGAGGAGTCCTACGAGCAGTACTTC. Encoded protein: CASSPEESYEQYF. Filled out from reference TRBV5-4 and TRBJ2-7, the complete variable domain reads ETGVTQSPTHLIKTRGQQVTLRCSSQSGHNTVSWYQQALGQGPQFIFQYYREEENGRGNFPPRFSGLQFPNYSSELNVNALELDDSALYLCASSPEESYEQYFGPGTRLTVT.

There are a few counts of this clone. The chain couples TRBV5-6 to TRBJ1-1, with 9 bases fitting TRBD1. CDR1 is SGHDT, CDR2 YYEEEE, per germline. The CDR3 totals 14 residues. V shed 5 bases and J 4 bases; nucleotides not matched to a gene: 6. The CDR3, as DNA: TGTGCCAGCAGGTACAGGGGGCGTAGCACTGAAGCTTTCTTT. Translated: CASRYRGRSTEAFF.

This sequence joins TRBV28 and TRBJ2-3; 15 bases line up with TRBD2. Losses at the gene ends were 2 bases for V and 4 bases for J; bases not matched to a gene: 10. CDR1 MDHEN and CDR2 SYDVKM come from the germline V gene. The CDR3 has 19 residues. This chain's CDR3 is CASSLMRGLAGGMSDTQYF. CDR3 nucleotide sequence: TGTGCCAGCAGTTTAATGAGAGGACTAGCGGGGGGGATGTCAGATACGCAGTATTTT.

The genes are TRBV5-4 and TRBJ2-5; 9 bases fit TRBD2. The V and J ends lost 3 bases and 3 bases, in that order; junction bases with no gene match: 6. CDR3 length: 15 amino acids. Germline V gives CDR1 SGHNT, CDR2 YYREEE (reference sequence). CDR3 nucleotides: TGTGCCAGCAGCTCTACGACTAGCGGTAAAGAGACCCAGTACTTC. Amino acids: CASSSTTSGKETQYF.

The chain uses TRBV29-1 and TRBJ1-2; no clear D. V was shortened by 5 bases and J by 8 bases, with 18 bases between the two germline ends. Germline assignment: CDR1 SQVTM and CDR2 ANQGSEA. The CDR3 has 13 residues. The CDR3 is CSVTSEPYGGYTF. The CDR3 nucleotides read TGCAGCGTTACTTCCGAACCGTACGGGGGCTACACCTTC.

The rearrangement joins TRBV7-9 to TRBJ1-1; 9 bases align to TRBD1. The V gene end was trimmed by 1 base and the J gene end by 1 base; junction bases not matched to a gene: 4. The CDR3 runs to 16 residues. Looked up from germline, CDR1 is SEHNR and CDR2 is FQNEAQ (reference sequence). CDR3 sequence reads: CASSLGLDRGNTEAFF. The CDR3 bases are TGTGCCAGCAGCTTAGGACTGGACAGGGGGAACACTGAAGCTTTCTTT.

The chain is built from TRBV4-2 and TRBJ1-3, with a weak D call TRBD1 (6 bases). V was clipped by 0 bases and J by 4 bases, with 13 bases between them. CDR1 is LGHNA and CDR2 is YNFKEQ in the germline V gene. The CDR3 is made up of 16 amino acids. Here the CDR3 reads CASSQERTAPGNTIYF. The CDR3 coding sequence is TGTGCCAGCAGCCAAGAACGGACAGCTCCAGGAAACACCATATATTTT.

V and J are TRBV7-9 and TRBJ1-5; 8 bases match TRBD1. V lost 5 bases and J lost 6; bases outside the gene matches: 6. There are 14 residues in the CDR3. Germline V gene lookup returns CDR1 SEHNR and CDR2 FQNEAQ (reference sequence). CDR3 coding DNA: TGTGCCAGCAGCCCACAGGGGGATGGTCAGCCCCAGCATTTT. Translation: CASSPQGDGQPQHF.

The rearrangement joins TRBV29-1 to TRBJ1-1; 10 bases are a match to TRBD1. J was trimmed by 6 bases and V by 1 base; bases with no gene match: 8. Germline V gene lookup returns CDR1 SQVTM and CDR2 ANQGSEA. The CDR3 loop spans 15 amino acids. As DNA, the CDR3 is TGCAGCGTTGAAGGGACCGGGACAGGGGAACCTGAAGCTTTCTTT. Translated: CSVEGTGTGEPEAFF. Together with reference TRBV29-1 and TRBJ1-1, the CDR3 gives the full variable domain: SAVISQKPSRDICQRGTSLTIQCQVDSQVTMMFWYRQQPGQSLTLIATANQGSEATYESGFVIDKFPISRPNLTFSTLTVSNMSPEDSSIYLCSVEGTGTGEPEAFFGQGTRLTVV.

This sequence joins TRBV11-2 and TRBJ1-1, with D maybe TRBD1 (6 bases). CDR1 and CDR2 from the germline V gene are SGHAT and FQNNGV. V was shortened by 5 bases and J by 3 bases, with 19 bases between the two germline ends. The CDR3 contains 16 residues. CDR3 sequence reads: CASSPGQRGWDTEAFF. As DNA, the CDR3 is TGTGCCAGCAGCCCAGGACAGAGGGGCTGGGACACTGAAGCTTTCTTT.